This T cell receptor beta chain was retrieved from a study of blood T cell repertoires in COVID-19. Germline CDR1 reads LGHDT; CDR2 reads YNNKEL (reference sequence). V shed 4 bases and J shed 5 bases, with 8 bases lying between them. The CDR3 loop spans 12 amino acids. Method: immunoSEQ multiplex PCR; TCRdb's copy keeps in-frame clones and lacks some. The top ten clones hold more than 9.5% of a sample with around 300,000 clones, approximately 83% of them seen once. This clonotype was obtained from a woman in her sixties or seventies with acute or convalescent COVID-19. Material: peripheral blood. V usage is TRBV3-1 (or the pseudogene TRBV3-2) and J usage is TRBJ2-5, with D possibly being TRBD2 (6 bases). CDR3 nucleotides: TGTGCCAGCAGCCCCCGGGGGGAGACCCAGTACTTC. This gives the protein CASSPRGETQYF.